A selection of T cell receptor beta chains follows, all from one sample in a study of blood T cell repertoires in COVID-19. The repertoire was sequenced with immunoSEQ multiplex PCR; TCRdb's copy has only in-frame clones and lacks some. The sample includes about 130,000 clones, roughly four fifths seen only once; the top ten take about 9.9%. Specimen: peripheral blood. The origin of the receptors is a man in his forties or fifties with active or convalescent COVID-19. Each CDR3 is given with its conserved first and last residue. A D gene is named only where the DNA matches it firmly. Size is stated for part of the rows, as once, few or many counts, or as a class when the clone is expanded.

j_gene,d_gene,abundance,v_gene,CDR3nt,CDR3aa
TRBJ2-1,-,few,TRBV9,TGTGCCAGCAGCGCCAACTACGGTGAGCAGTTCTTC,CASSANYGEQFF
TRBJ2-2,-,once,TRBV7-3,TGTGCCAGCAGCTTAAGTCGGCAGGGCACCGGGGAGCTGTTTTTT,CASSLSRQGTGELFF
TRBJ1-5,-,-,TRBV6-5,TGTGCCAGCAGGGCGGGGGGCGCGGGCCAGCCCCAGCATTTT,CASRAGGAGQPQHF
TRBJ1-3,-,-,TRBV18,TGTGCCAGCTTGAAGGACACAACTGGAAACACCATATATTTT,CASLKDTTGNTIYF
TRBJ1-4,TRBD1,-,TRBV25-1,TGTGCCAGCAGTGACCTGGGACAGGGTAGTGAAAAACTGTTTTTT,CASSDLGQGSEKLFF
TRBJ1-2,TRBD1,-,TRBV29-1,TGCAGCGTTAACGGACAGGGAATTTACGGCTACACCTTC,CSVNGQGIYGYTF
TRBJ2-5,-,-,TRBV19,TGTGCCAGTAGTATTCTCGGACTGGGTCTACAAGAGACCCAGTACTTC,CASSILGLGLQETQYF
TRBJ1-1,-,-,TRBV20-1,TGCAGTGCTAGAGTATTCACTGAAGCTTTCTTT,CSARVFTEAFF
TRBJ1-1,TRBD1,-,TRBV30,TGTGCCTGCGGGACAGGGAACACTGAAGCTTTCTTT,CACGTGNTEAFF
TRBJ2-5,TRBD1,-,TRBV20-1,TGCAGTGCTAGTGTGGCGGGACAGGGGAGGGAGACCCAGTACTTC,CSASVAGQGRETQYF
TRBJ2-6,-,-,TRBV29-1,TGCAGCGTCCAGGTAGGGGGTTCAGGGGCCAACGTCCTGACTTTC,CSVQVGGSGANVLTF
TRBJ2-3,-,once,TRBV5-1,TGCGCCAGCAGCTTGGGTCTAGCGACCGATACGCAGTATTTT,CASSLGLATDTQYF
TRBJ1-3,-,-,TRBV19,TGTGCCAGTAGTTCCGCAGGGTCAGGAAACACCATATATTTT,CASSSAGSGNTIYF
TRBJ2-2,-,-,TRBV5-1,TGCGCCAGCAGAGGACAGACCACCGGGGAGCTGTTTTTT,CASRGQTTGELFF
TRBJ1-5,TRBD1,-,TRBV19,TGTGCCAGTAGCCCCCGGGACAGTTATAGCAATCAGCCCCAGCATTTT,CASSPRDSYSNQPQHF
TRBJ1-5,-,-,TRBV4-1,TGCGCCAGCAGCCAAGAATCAGGGGTTCAGCCCCAGCATTTT,CASSQESGVQPQHF